Described below is a single T cell receptor beta chain sequence and its context. It lacks a known antigen. The input lacks base qualities; no much larger clone sits a single base away. The method was the immunoSEQ multiplex PCR assay. To provide template for TCR sequencing, every sample had RNA extracted and reverse transcribed into cDNA. SuperScript III was used to make first-strand cDNA, primed with a 2:1 mix of oligo-dT and random hexamers. Amplification bias was assessed with a synthetic immune receptor repertoire, and residual bias was removed computationally. The authors' analysis ran thus. After raw reads were preprocessed to remove errors, the CDR3 was defined following IMGT conventions as running from the conserved cysteine to phenylalanine. Clonality was computed by normalizing Shannon entropy by log2 of the number of productive unique TCRs and subtracting the result from 1. CD4 or CD8 identity of scalp clones was inferred by cross-referencing scalp TCRbeta sequences with sorted blood CD4 and CD8 repertoires. Held by TCRdb, this immuneACCESS table contains in-frame sequences only and omits some clones. Under half of the omission traces to an unresolved V gene where checked; the cause of the rest is unknown. The V and J calls and the clone size are those of that table, but D and trimming were determined from the DNA. The sample table holds 90,000 to 150,000 clones, of which around 56% were seen once. About 0.5% of the sample rests with the top ten.

The germline V gene supplies CDR1 MGHDK and CDR2 SYGVNS. The V and J ends are trimmed by 4 bases and 0 bases, leaving 10 bases between them. The CDR3 goes from the cysteine to the phenylalanine over 15 residues. The entry retains the CDR3 DNA only, 45 bases that are in frame from base 1. The data stem from a study of CD8+ T cells in alopecia areata (dated by TCRdb to 2017 to 2018). General notes on the study: Treated patients were enrolled in an open-label pilot trial of oral tofacitinib, 5 to 10 mg twice daily, for moderate-to-severe alopecia areata. Tofacitinib was administered for 6 to 18 months, and 6 months of follow-up off drug were then conducted to assess delayed response and recurrence. In humans, TCRbeta sequencing was performed on scalp tissue and on sorted CD4+ and CD8+ peripheral blood T cells from healthy controls and from patients with patchy or totalis/universalis alopecia areata. The study used high-throughput TCRbeta sequencing to examine T cell clonal expansion in alopecia areata, in both the C3H/HeJ mouse model and human patients. Biopsies were taken from tofacitinib-treated patients at baseline and again at 4 and 24 weeks into treatment, and several of those patients also had a later scalp biopsy. immunoSEQ multiplex PCR using 35 Vbeta forward primers and 13 Jbeta reverse primers was used to amplify TCRbeta CDR3 regions. The SALT score, which quantifies the percentage of affected scalp surface area, was used to measure disease severity in treated patients. RNA came from the PAXgene miRNA kit for fixed scalp, the miRNeasy kit for PBMCs, and the RNeasy kit for mouse skin. Clonality in the scalp was compared among normal scalp (n=4), patchy alopecia areata scalp (n=8), and alopecia totalis/universalis scalp (n=8).

The sample's time point, from its label and the paper: four to five weeks on oral tofacitinib. The treatment or condition label, read with the paper, signifies: oral pan-JAK inhibitor, 5-10 mg twice daily. Lesional scalp punch biopsies and peripheral blood were collected from alopecia areata patients. PBMCs were isolated by density centrifugation and stained for CD3, CD4 and CD8, and CD4+ and CD8+ T cells were sorted on a FACSAria. Results the study describes overall, beyond this receptor: Shared TCR sequences between patients were less evident than in mice, which may be partly attributable to HLA diversity in the patient population. Higher clonality and more expanded CD8+ clones were observed in lesional scalp than in normal scalp, particularly in alopecia totalis/universalis, a finding suggestive of antigenic drive. Resident alphabeta T cells in normal human skin are also sequenced, complicating scalp TCR repertoire analysis, unlike mouse skin dominated by gammadelta T cells. With tofacitinib, both scalp clonality and the number of expanded CD8+ clones among the top 100 scalp clones went down significantly. Because the treated cohort was small and included a single nonresponder, larger studies are needed to assess links between baseline CD8+ expansion and response. During tofacitinib treatment, many expanded lesional clones remained in scalp and blood, and this persistence may partly explain relapse after treatment is stopped.

The sequence was obtained from a human donor with alopecia areata. The receptor chain draws on TRBV25-1 and TRBJ1-5, and the D gene may be TRBD1, 6 bases matching. Sequenced material: CD4+ T cells sorted from blood, taken at week 4, from a patient treated with tofacitinib. The CDR3 protein: CASSGGHLSNQPQHF. The base sequence is TGTGCCAGCAGTGGGGGACACCTTAGCAATCAGCCCCAGCATTTT.